These 20 T cell receptor beta chains came from one sample sequenced in a study of CD8+CD57+ T cells in acquired aplastic anemia (dated by TCRdb to 2016 to 2019). Patients chosen for sequencing had shown expansion of CD8+CD57+ cells by flow cytometry. Instrument used: Illumina HiSeq 2000. Genomic DNA served as template for TCR beta VDJ combination and CDR3 sequence profiling. TCRdb redid the processing of the public reads, applying fastp at Q25 and MiXCR, and retained in-frame beta chains. For every CDR3 protein sequence, its rows merge into one entry that carries the most common genes and DNA. The sample table holds a few hundred thousand distinct CDR3 sequences, of which under 60% were seen once. 1.3% of the sample rests with the top ten. Input material: sorted CD4+, CD8+, or CD8+CD57+ T cells (not recorded which) from PBMCs. These receptors were obtained from a human donor with aplastic anemia.

The J gene is TRBJ1-1, the V gene TRBV2; TRBD1 might be the D (5 bases). The CDR3 has 12 residues. V lost 6 bases and J lost 5, with 10 bases in between. Germline-derived CDR1 and CDR2 are SNHLY and FYNNEI. CDR3 nucleotide sequence: TGTGCCAGCAGCGGGGGGAGGACTGAAGCTTTCTTT. Translating it yields CASSGGRTEAFF.

This clonotype was observed a few times. CDR3 loop: CATSDPSLAGGGDEQFF. CDR3 bases: TGTGCCACCAGTGACCCCTCACTAGCGGGAGGAGGTGATGAGCAGTTCTTC. The rearrangement links TRBV24-1 to TRBJ2-1; 12 nucleotides align to TRBD2. The CDR3 is made up of 17 amino acids. V was pared by 4 bases and J by 8 bases, with 11 bases of the junction left unmatched. Germline CDR1 KGHDR, CDR2 SFDVKD.

J is TRBJ2-2 and V is TRBV24-1; TRBD2 matches at 9 bases. CDR3 size: 15 residues. Germline CDR1 is KGHDR and CDR2 is SFDVKD. V lost 4 bases and J lost 3; bases outside the gene matches: 2. The CDR3 bases are TGTGCCACCAGTGACCGGACTAGCGACACCGGGGAGCTGTTTTTT. As protein: CATSDRTSDTGELFF.

V is TRBV20-1 and J is TRBJ1-2; maybe TRBD1 (5 bases). With 3 bases removed from V and 4 bases from J, the gap between germline ends came to 12 bases. The CDR3 runs to 13 residues. CDR1 and CDR2 from the germline V gene are DFQATT and SNEGSKA (reference sequence). CDR3 amino acids: CSASSPGSYGYTF. CDR3 DNA sequence: TGCAGTGCTAGTAGCCCAGGGTCCTATGGCTACACCTTC.

The CDR3 nucleotides are TGCAGCGTTGATACAGGCTCCTACGAGCAGTACTTC. It is translated as CSVDTGSYEQYF. The chain recombines TRBV29-1 with TRBJ2-7, with a possible D match to TRBD1 (5 bases). The CDR3 totals 12 residues. Germline lookup yields CDR1 SQVTM and CDR2 ANQGSEA. The V and J ends lost 3 bases and 0 bases respectively, with 6 bases between them.

The gene calls are TRBV7-9 and TRBJ1-1, with TRBD1 matching 7 bases. Germline V gene data show CDR1 as SEHNR and CDR2 as FQNEAQ (reference sequence). V shed 5 bases and J 1 base; nucleotides not matched to a gene: 4. The CDR3 sequence is 14 residues long. The CDR3 spells CASSHRQGNTEAFF. The CDR3 nucleotides are TGTGCCAGCAGCCATCGACAGGGGAACACTGAAGCTTTCTTT.

This clonotype has at least ten counts. The chain carries TRBV6-1 and TRBJ1-1, with TRBD1 as a possible D gene (5 bases). Germline loops: CDR1 MNHNS, CDR2 SASEGT. This CDR3 is 14 amino acids long. V lost 3 bases to trimming and J lost 4 bases, with 12 bases between them. CDR3 loop: CASSDPGRTTEAFF. CDR3 in DNA: TGTGCCAGCAGTGACCCAGGGAGGACCACTGAAGCTTTCTTT.

This sequence joins TRBV2 and TRBJ2-1; D tentatively reads TRBD1 or TRBD2 (6 bases each). V was clipped by 10 bases and J by 8 bases, with 15 bases between them. Germline V CDR1 and CDR2: SNHLY, FYNNEI. The CDR3 runs to 12 residues. The CDR3 DNA is TGTGCCACTAAGGGGGGAGTCCATGAGCAGTTCTTC. As protein: CATKGGVHEQFF.

This chain connects TRBV7-9 to TRBJ2-7, with 7 positions matching TRBD2. The CDR3 length is 16 residues. Germline V gene lookup returns CDR1 SEHNR and CDR2 FQNEAQ (reference sequence). The ends lost 6 bases at V and 3 bases at J; junction bases unmatched: 14. CDR3 amino acids: CASSTFGGVRSYEQYF. CDR3 nucleotide sequence: TGTGCCAGCAGTACGTTTGGGGGGGTTCGAAGCTACGAGCAGTACTTC.

As for this clonotype: This may arise from a read error, as a much more abundant clone is one base away. The V and J genes are TRBV7-2 and TRBJ2-1; no reliable D call. The germline V gene has CDR1 SGHTA and CDR2 FQGNSA. V was pared by 5 bases and J by 8 bases, with 19 bases between. The CDR3 covers 15 residues. DNA for the CDR3: TGTGCCAGCAGCCCCCCTGGGGTTAGTTTACATGAGCAGTTCTTC. Its translation: CASSPPGVSLHEQFF.

This clonotype showed up many times. The J gene is TRBJ1-2, the V gene TRBV5-8, with a weak D call TRBD1 (5 bases). This CDR3 region has 14 residues. V lost 4 bases and J 1 base, leaving 11 bases between the germline ends. The germline V gene has CDR1 SGHTS and CDR2 YDEGEE. The CDR3: CASSPRRGNYGYTF. The CDR3, as DNA: TGTGCCAGCAGCCCGAGAAGGGGTAACTATGGCTACACCTTC.

Many counts were recorded for this clonotype. J is TRBJ2-1 and V is TRBV11-3; D is unresolved. Trimming took off 4 bases at V and 11 bases at J, with 9 bases between the two ends. CDR1 and CDR2 (germline): SGHNT, YENEEA. This CDR3 comprises 11 residues. DNA for the CDR3: TGTGCCAGCAGCTCCCGAGGACAGCAGTTCTTC. Translated, it gives CASSSRGQQFF.

The gene calls are TRBV18 and TRBJ2-1, with a tentative D call TRBD1 (5 bases). The CDR3 has 15 amino acids. V lost 1 base and J lost 4, with 11 bases in between. Per germline, CDR1 KGHSH and CDR2 LQKENI. CDR3 bases: TGTGCCAGCTCACCACGGTCAGGGCAGTACAATGAGCAGTTCTTC. Translated, it gives CASSPRSGQYNEQFF.

CDR3 loop: CASSMVRSDTQYF. The CDR3 nucleotides are TGTGCCAGTAGTATGGTCAGGTCAGATACGCAGTATTTT. The chain has TRBV9 and TRBJ2-3; D is unclear. V was trimmed by 8 bases and J by 4 bases, leaving 14 bases between them. The CDR3 runs to 13 residues. CDR1 and CDR2 (germline): SGDLS, YYNGEE.

This clonotype came up once. The chain recombines TRBV13 with TRBJ2-5, with D perhaps matching TRBD1 (6 bases). This CDR3 is built from 15 residues. The germline V gene encodes CDR1 PRHDT and CDR2 FYEKMQ (reference sequence). Trimming took 2 bases from V and 3 from J, leaving 13 bases between them. CDR3 coding DNA: TGTGCCAGCAGCTTAAGGTACAGGGCAAAAGAGACCCAGTACTTC. The encoded protein is CASSLRYRAKETQYF.

This rearrangement joins TRBV5-4 to TRBJ1-6; no clear D. Germline V gene sequence: CDR1 SGHNT, CDR2 YYREEE (reference sequence). The CDR3 is 14 amino acids. Deletions cut 0 bases from V and 7 bases from J, with 8 bases between. CDR3 nucleotide sequence: TGTGCCAGCAGCTTGGGACATACAAATTCACCCCTCCACTTT. This gives the protein CASSLGHTNSPLHF.

This clonotype came up many times. CDR3 coding DNA: TGCAGTGCTAGTTCCCCCGGGGCAGGGAATCCCTACGAGCAGTACTTC. As protein: CSASSPGAGNPYEQYF. V gene TRBV20-1 combines with J gene TRBJ2-7; either TRBD1 or TRBD2 may fit D (5 bases each). CDR3 length: 16 amino acids. Trimming left V 3 bases short and J 2 bases short, with 20 bases between. Germline V gene sequence: CDR1 DFQATT, CDR2 SNEGSKA (reference sequence).

The chain uses TRBV7-8 and TRBJ1-6, with D possibly matching TRBD1 (6 bases). This CDR3 comprises 13 residues. Germline V CDR1 and CDR2: SGHVS, FQNEAQ. V lost 6 bases and J lost 9, with 12 bases in between. Written as DNA, the CDR3 is TGTGCCAGCAGAACAGGGAGCGCTTCACCCCTCCACTTT. This codes for CASRTGSASPLHF.

The V call is TRBV20-1, the J call TRBJ2-3; perhaps TRBD1 as D (6 bases). The V end was cut by 7 bases, the J end by 3 bases, with 8 bases between. The length of the CDR3 is 11 residues. The germline V gene has CDR1 DFQATT and CDR2 SNEGSKA (reference sequence). The CDR3 nucleotides are TGCAGTGTGGGGGCAACAGATACGCAGTATTTT. Translation: CSVGATDTQYF.

The table lists this clonotype with many counts. The chain recombines TRBV3-1 with TRBJ2-2; D is perhaps TRBD1 or TRBD2 (5 bases each). V dropped 4 bases and J dropped 0 bases, with 12 bases sitting between them. Germline V lookup: CDR1 LGHDT, CDR2 YNNKEL (reference sequence). The CDR3 is made up of 16 amino acids. The CDR3 here is CASSLAGTTNTGELFF. In nucleotides, the CDR3 is TGTGCCAGCAGCCTTGCCGGGACGACGAACACCGGGGAGCTGTTTTTT.